This TCR beta chain is from a study of shared clonotypes between healthy human individuals. Study-wide results and caveats: Relative to their counterparts shared across all four donors, non-shared clonotypes exhibited diminished generation probabilities.

Germline assignment: CDR1 MDHEN and CDR2 SYDVKM. The CDR3 spans 18 residues. V was clipped by 5 bases and J by 2 bases; unmatched bases: 13. With respect to this clone: Its antigen is as yet unknown.

This table comes from immunoSEQ multiplex PCR, and its TCRdb copy is limited to in-frame clones, with some not included. Among about 1.5 million clones, around 95% were seen once, and the ten largest hold over 1%. The source is a man aged 25-45 years in good health. What was sequenced was naive CD4+ T cells sorted from blood. Subset specified: CD45RA+ positively selected. The V gene is TRBV28, the J gene TRBJ1-5; 9 bases agree with TRBD1. The CDR3 loop reads CASSHQGGTGLGNQPQHF. In nucleotides, the CDR3 is TGTGCCAGCAGTCACCAAGGAGGGACAGGGCTCGGCAATCAGCCCCAGCATTTT.